This T cell receptor beta chain emerged from a study of early T cells in non-severe SARS-CoV-2 infection. Study summary: Bulk RNA isolated from unsorted whole blood underwent sequencing; chains were not paired. Study-wide results and limits: Sequences matched to VDJdb favored anti-spike CD8 responses, while private and CD4 specificities were missed.

Unique molecular identifiers were attached to individual cDNA molecules. TCRdb recomputed calls from the 5' RACE reads with MiXCR, one row per CDR3 protein. In the table there are tens of thousands of distinct CDR3 sequences, around 14% of which are singletons. A remark on this clonotype: The antigen is not known.

This CDR3 has 15 residues. V dropped 6 bases and J dropped 1; count of bases not matched to a gene: 3. The germline gives CDR1 MNHNS, CDR2 SASEGT. Sequenced input: whole blood. The sequence was obtained from an adult who was a healthcare worker with PCR-confirmed SARS-CoV-2 infection or an uninfected control (not recorded which). J is TRBJ2-2 and V is TRBV6-1; 9 nucleotides agree with TRBD1. The CDR3 region has the DNA TGTGCCAGCAGACGGGACAGGGTGAACACCGGGGAGCTGTTTTTT. Translated, it gives CASRRDRVNTGELFF.